Following are 26 T cell receptor beta chains from one sample sequenced in a study of cytotoxic CD8 clonotypes in ibrutinib-treated CLL. TCRdb's table, derived via immunoSEQ multiplex PCR, lists solely in-frame clones and lacks some. The sample records over 120,000 clones, 75% to 80% being singletons. The specimen comprised PBMCs, sampled after 24 months of ibrutinib treatment. These receptors were taken from a human donor with chronic lymphocytic leukemia.

The V gene is TRBV5-6, the J gene TRBJ2-3; D remains unclear. The CDR3 is 13 residues long. The germline V and J ends were trimmed by 0 bases and 2 bases, with 4 bases remaining between them. The germline V gene encodes CDR1 SGHDT and CDR2 YYEEEE. The CDR3, as DNA: TGTGCCAGCAGCTTGGGCCCCACAGATACGCAGTATTTT. Translating it yields CASSLGPTDTQYF. Complete variable domain (other parts from reference TRBV5-6 and TRBJ2-3): DAGVTQSPTHLIKTRGQQVTLRCSPKSGHDTVSWYQQALGQGPQFIFQYYEEEERQRGNFPDRFSGHQFPNYSSELNVNALLLGDSALYLCASSLGPTDTQYFGPGTRLTVL.

The chain employs TRBV10-3 and TRBJ1-2; D uncertain. The CDR3 contains 13 residues. Germline V gene data show CDR1 as ENHRY and CDR2 as SYGVKD. V dropped 4 bases and J dropped 7 bases, with 13 bases sitting between them. CDR3 in amino acids: CAISGPGIGGYTF. The CDR3 DNA reads as TGTGCCATCAGTGGTCCGGGTATAGGTGGCTACACCTTC.

The genes are TRBV27 and TRBJ1-6; TRBD1 is a possible D gene (5 bases). Trimming pared 5 bases from V and 4 bases from J, leaving 15 bases between. CDR1 and CDR2 (germline): MNHEY, SMNVEV (reference sequence). There are 16 residues in the CDR3. CDR3 nucleotide sequence: TGTGCCAGCAGTCCAGGGCCACCTGATTATAATTCACCCCTCCACTTT. Translated: CASSPGPPDYNSPLHF.

The gene calls are TRBV6-6 and TRBJ1-1; tentatively, D is TRBD1 (6 bases). Germline CDR1 MNHNY, CDR2 SVGAGI (reference sequence). The CDR3 spans 16 residues. Deletions cut 2 bases from V and 1 base from J, with 14 bases between. The CDR3 region has the DNA TGTGCCAGCAGTTACCCCCAGGGAGGGGGGAACACTGAAGCTTTCTTT. This gives the protein CASSYPQGGGNTEAFF.

This sequence joins TRBV7-9 and TRBJ2-4; a weak D match, TRBD1 (6 bases). V lost 5 bases and J 9 bases, leaving 17 bases between the germline ends. The CDR3 sequence is 14 residues long. In germline, CDR1 is SEHNR, CDR2 FQNEAQ (reference sequence). Here the CDR3 DNA reads TGTGCCAGCAGCCCCTCGGACAGTGTCGGCATTCAGTACTTC. As protein: CASSPSDSVGIQYF.

This chain links TRBV19 with TRBJ2-2; tentative D call: TRBD2 (6 bases). V was clipped by 6 bases and J by 4 bases, with 18 bases between them. Germline V CDR1 and CDR2: LNHDA, SQIVND (reference sequence). The CDR3 loop spans 16 amino acids. CDR3 sequence: CASSPWAGSGTGELFF. CDR3 DNA: TGTGCCAGTAGCCCTTGGGCGGGATCGGGCACCGGGGAGCTGTTTTTT.

The V call is TRBV2, the J call TRBJ2-2, with unresolved D. Germline loops: CDR1 SNHLY, CDR2 FYNNEI. V lost 7 bases and J 3 bases, leaving 6 bases between the germline ends. The CDR3 has 12 amino acids. Written as DNA, the CDR3 is TGTGCCAGCACTTCGGACACCGGGGAGCTGTTTTTT. Translated: CASTSDTGELFF.

The chain couples TRBV5-1 to TRBJ2-7; TRBD2 matches at 8 bases. The CDR3 is made up of 14 amino acids. Losses at the gene ends were 4 bases for V and 1 base for J; bases not matched to a gene: 4. Looked up from germline, CDR1 is SGHRS and CDR2 is YFSETQ. The CDR3 region has the DNA TGCGCCAGCAGCGTCGCGGGGGGATCCTACGAGCAGTACTTC. Residues: CASSVAGGSYEQYF.

This clone was counted a few times. V and J are TRBV19 and TRBJ2-1; the D gene is possibly TRBD2 (6 bases). Germline-derived CDR1 and CDR2 are LNHDA and SQIVND (reference sequence). The CDR3 covers 13 residues. V dropped 5 bases and J dropped 6 bases, with 11 bases sitting between them. The CDR3 DNA reads TGTGCCAGTAGTCTGGGACTCGGCAATGAGCAGTTCTTC. It is translated as CASSLGLGNEQFF. Full variable domain (remainder filled in from reference TRBV19 and TRBJ2-1): DGGITQSPKYLFRKEGQNVTLSCEQNLNHDAMYWYRQDPGQGLRLIYYSQIVNDFQKGDIAEGYSVSREKKESFPLTVTSAQKNPTAFYLCASSLGLGNEQFFGPGTRLTVL.

This clone was counted only a few times. The rearrangement links TRBV18 to TRBJ2-1; D is unresolved. With 6 bases removed from V and 0 bases from J, the gap between germline ends came to 12 bases. The CDR3 extends over 15 amino acids. Germline assignment: CDR1 KGHSH and CDR2 LQKENI. The CDR3 is CASSPTQSSYNEQFF. The CDR3 DNA sequence: TGTGCCAGCTCCCCGACCCAGAGCTCCTACAATGAGCAGTTCTTC.

This chain uses TRBV6-4 with TRBJ2-4; a weak D match, TRBD2 (5 bases). The CDR3 consists of 17 residues. Germline V CDR1 and CDR2: MRHNA, SNTAGT. Trimming shortened V by 4 bases and J by 0 bases, and 16 bases separated the two germline ends. This CDR3 reads CASSGLEGSLAKNIQYF. The CDR3 nucleotides are TGTGCCAGCAGTGGGCTCGAGGGCTCCCTAGCCAAAAACATTCAGTACTTC.

The chain joins TRBV4-2 to TRBJ2-2; D might be TRBD1 (5 bases). CDR1 is LGHNA, CDR2 YNFKEQ, per germline. V dropped 3 bases and J dropped 4 bases, with 15 bases sitting between them. The CDR3 covers 16 residues. The CDR3 reads CASSHARGAGTGELFF. CDR3 coding DNA: TGTGCCAGCAGCCACGCCCGTGGGGCCGGCACCGGGGAGCTGTTTTTT.

This clone has a handful of counts. The chain recombines TRBV27 with TRBJ2-7, with 8 bases lining up with TRBD1. The CDR3 runs 13 residues. Germline assignment: CDR1 MNHEY and CDR2 SMNVEV (reference sequence). The trim removed 8 bases at V and 6 bases at J, leaving 9 bases unmatched. CDR3 nucleotide sequence: TGTGCCAGCCAGCACAGGGGGTTGGGCGAGCAGTACTTC. Translation gives CASQHRGLGEQYF.

This clone was seen repeatedly, ten times or more. The rearrangement uses TRBV5-1 and TRBJ1-6, with a possible D match to TRBD1 (5 bases). V was pared by 6 bases and J by 7 bases, with 17 bases between. Germline assignment: CDR1 SGHRS and CDR2 YFSETQ. This CDR3 comprises 15 residues. CDR3 loop: CASTRADTSNSPLHF. The CDR3, as DNA: TGCGCCAGCACCCGGGCGGACACCTCAAATTCACCCCTCCACTTT.

This clone was observed many times. This rearrangement joins TRBV14 to TRBJ2-5, with D perhaps matching TRBD2 (5 bases). Per the germline V gene, CDR1 is SGHDN and CDR2 is FVKESK. The CDR3 has 12 residues. Trimming removed 0 bases from V and 7 bases from J, with 6 bases in between. For the CDR3, the DNA is TGTGCCAGCAGCCAAGATGCGGGGACCCAGTACTTC. Translating it yields CASSQDAGTQYF.

This clone was seen repeatedly, ten times or more. V usage is TRBV10-3 and J usage is TRBJ2-2, with TRBD2 matching over 10 bases. After removal of 10 bases from V and 3 bases from J, the junction contained 5 bases not matched to a gene. The length of the CDR3 is 14 residues. From germline, CDR1 is ENHRY and CDR2 SYGVKD. CDR3 sequence: CATIAGGDTGELFF. In nucleotides, the CDR3 is TGTGCCACCATAGCGGGGGGAGACACCGGGGAGCTGTTTTTT.

The chain employs TRBV18 and TRBJ2-5, with no clear D. V lost 1 base and J 5 bases, leaving 5 bases between the germline ends. CDR1 is KGHSH and CDR2 is LQKENI in the germline V gene. This CDR3 spans 12 amino acids. CDR3 sequence reads: CASSPRLETQYF. The CDR3 bases are TGTGCCAGCTCACCACGGTTGGAGACCCAGTACTTC.

The chain is built from TRBV6-6 and TRBJ2-7, with TRBD1 identical over 9 bases. The ends lost 6 bases at V and 6 bases at J; junction bases unmatched: 3. Germline-derived CDR1 and CDR2 are MNHNY and SVGAGI (reference sequence). CDR3 length: 12 amino acids. The CDR3 here is CASSTGGSEQYF. Written as DNA, the CDR3 is TGTGCCAGCAGCACAGGGGGCTCCGAGCAGTACTTC.

The CDR3 protein is CASSQGPGTDYGYTF. DNA of the CDR3: TGCGCCAGCAGCCAAGGGCCCGGGACGGACTATGGCTACACCTTC. This chain connects TRBV4-3 to TRBJ1-2; a possible D gene is TRBD1 (5 bases). Trimming left V 1 base short and J 3 bases short, with 12 bases between. The V gene's germline CDR1 is LGHNA and CDR2 YSLEER. The CDR3 extends over 15 amino acids.

The chain has TRBV28 and TRBJ2-3; D tentatively fits TRBD1 or TRBD2 (6 bases each). The CDR3 sequence is 16 residues long. The ends were cut back, 5 bases at V and 3 bases at J, with 18 bases in the middle. Germline CDR1 reads MDHEN; CDR2 reads SYDVKM. The DNA for the CDR3 is TGTGCCAGCAGTGCCCCCCGAGGGGGGACAACAGATACGCAGTATTTT. Translating it yields CASSAPRGGTTDTQYF.

The chain couples TRBV5-5 to TRBJ2-7; D remains unclear. V lost 0 bases and J 4 bases, leaving 2 bases between the germline ends. The V gene's germline CDR1 is SGHKS and CDR2 YYEKEE (reference sequence). The CDR3 totals 11 residues. The CDR3 loop is CASSLEYEQYF. The CDR3 nucleotides read TGTGCCAGCAGCTTGGAGTACGAGCAGTACTTC.

The gene calls are TRBV4-1 and TRBJ1-5; D is perhaps TRBD1 (5 bases). V was trimmed by 0 bases and J by 5 bases, leaving 8 bases between them. Per germline, CDR1 MGHRA and CDR2 YSYEKL. There are 14 residues in the CDR3. This CDR3 is CASSQDGGYQPQHF. Written as DNA, the CDR3 is TGCGCCAGCAGCCAAGATGGGGGGTATCAGCCCCAGCATTTT.

V is TRBV7-9 and J is TRBJ1-6, with 10 bases fitting TRBD1. CDR3 length: 16 amino acids. Trimming cost V 5 bases and J 8 bases; bases outside gene matches: 9. CDR1 is SEHNR and CDR2 is FQNEAQ in the germline V gene (reference sequence). This CDR3 is CASSPRRTGGDSPLHF. The CDR3 DNA reads TGTGCCAGCAGCCCGCGACGGACAGGGGGGGATTCACCCCTCCACTTT.

The V gene is TRBV10-3, the J gene TRBJ1-2; D is perhaps TRBD1 (6 bases). Germline V gene lookup returns CDR1 ENHRY and CDR2 SYGVKD. Between the trimmed V and J ends, which lost 10 bases and 8 bases, there was a span of 20 bases. The length of the CDR3 is 13 residues. The CDR3 sequence: CATAPTGPGGYTF. The CDR3 nucleotides read TGTGCCACCGCCCCCACAGGGCCGGGCGGCTACACCTTC.

This clone came up once. V usage is TRBV6-6 and J usage is TRBJ2-7, with 12 bases aligning to TRBD1. The CDR3 is 15 amino acids. The V and J ends lost 2 bases and 6 bases, in that order; junction bases with no gene match: 5. Germline assignment: CDR1 MNHNY and CDR2 SVGAGI (reference sequence). The CDR3 sequence is CASSYRGQGAPEQYF. The CDR3 DNA follows: TGTGCCAGCAGTTACAGGGGACAGGGGGCCCCCGAGCAGTACTTC.

The chain couples TRBV5-5 to TRBJ2-1; weak D call: TRBD2 (6 bases). Trimming pared 4 bases from V and 0 bases from J, leaving 11 bases between. The CDR3 covers 15 residues. Germline V CDR1 and CDR2: SGHKS, YYEKEE (reference sequence). The CDR3 reads CASSRPGGSYNEQFF. The CDR3 DNA sequence: TGTGCCAGCAGCCGCCCCGGGGGCTCCTACAATGAGCAGTTCTTC.